This T cell receptor (beta chain) came from a study of PD-1 blockade in classical Hodgkin lymphoma. As for this clone: No antigen is known for it.

Profiling relied on immunoSEQ multiplex PCR, and the TCRdb table lists in-frame clones only, not all of them. This table holds approximately 20,000 clones, less than 90% found once. As to time point: cycle 4 day 1 (C4D1), after 6 weeks of nivolumab. No patient escaped relapse after autologous stem cell transplantation, and brentuximab vedotin exposure varied. Researchers report purifying CD4+ T cells from thawed PBMCs by magnetic negative selection. Best overall response was complete response, partial response or progressive disease in these relapsed/refractory classical Hodgkin lymphoma patients. Study results and limitations: Researchers reported that CD4+ TCR diversity, though not CD8+, rose significantly by C4D1. Diversity similar to that of newly diagnosed patients was seen at baseline in complete responders.

The V gene lost 8 bases and the J gene lost 1 base, with 13 bases spanning the gap. The CDR3 runs to 14 residues. Germline assignment: CDR1 MNHEY and CDR2 SMNVEV (reference sequence). V usage is TRBV27 and J usage is TRBJ2-3, with D perhaps TRBD1 (6 bases). Here the sequenced sample was CD4+ T cells from blood, taken before the fourth cycle of nivolumab. The clonotype comes from a human donor with classical Hodgkin lymphoma. The CDR3 region is CASRLRGGTDTQYF. The CDR3 DNA is TGTGCCAGCCGACTCAGGGGAGGCACAGATACGCAGTATTTT.